These T cell receptor beta chains were read from a single sample in a study of cytomegalovirus exposure and HLA in healthy donors. Method: immunoSEQ multiplex PCR; TCRdb's copy keeps in-frame clones and lacks some. In the table there are 200,000 to 250,000 clones, more than 75% of which are singletons. Sequenced input: PBMCs. These receptors were obtained from a male donor in good health and CMV-seronegative. CDR3s include the opening cysteine and the closing phenylalanine or tryptophan. A D gene is named only where the DNA matches it firmly. Only part of the rows carry a size: once, few, many, or a class if the clone is expanded.

size,D,V,J,CDR3,DNA
.,TRBD1,TRBV28,TRBJ1-5,CASSSRDREYGQPQHF,TGTGCCAGCAGTTCCCGGGACAGGGAATATGGTCAGCCCCAGCATTTT
.,.,TRBV2,TRBJ1-1,CASSLGGNTEAFF,TGTGCCAGCAGTCTGGGGGGGAACACTGAAGCTTTCTTT
few,TRBD2,TRBV10-3,TRBJ2-1,CAIRPSGGGNEQFF,TGTGCCATCAGGCCTAGTGGGGGGGGAAATGAGCAGTTCTTC
few,.,TRBV25-1,TRBJ1-1,CASSDNLRRVGTEAFF,TGTGCCAGCAGTGATAATCTGCGGCGGGTAGGCACTGAAGCTTTCTTT
.,TRBD2,TRBV9,TRBJ2-3,CASSVEAGGNTDTQYF,TGTGCCAGCAGCGTAGAGGCGGGAGGAAATACAGATACGCAGTATTTT
.,.,TRBV19,TRBJ2-7,CASSKDSYEQYF,TGTGCCAGTAGTAAGGACAGCTACGAGCAGTACTTC
.,TRBD2,TRBV27,TRBJ2-1,CASSLRQREWDEQFF,TGTGCCAGCAGCCTCCGTCAGCGGGAGTGGGATGAGCAGTTCTTC
.,.,TRBV18,TRBJ2-5,CASSPQRAPAQETQYF,TGTGCCAGCTCACCCCAGCGGGCGCCAGCCCAAGAGACCCAGTACTTC
.,.,TRBV9,TRBJ1-1,CASSVGTTPGAFF,TGTGCCAGCAGCGTAGGTACGACCCCGGGGGCTTTCTTT
few,TRBD1,TRBV4-1,TRBJ1-5,CASSQETGTGGLQPQHF,TGCGCCAGCAGCCAAGAGACGGGAACAGGGGGCCTTCAGCCCCAGCATTTT
.,TRBD2,TRBV11-2,TRBJ2-3,CASSLSGGGPDTQYF,TGTGCCAGCAGCTTGAGCGGGGGGGGCCCAGATACGCAGTATTTT
.,.,TRBV5-1,TRBJ2-5,CASSDGLEETQYF,TGCGCCAGCAGCGACGGACTGGAAGAGACCCAGTACTTC
.,TRBD1,TRBV27,TRBJ2-1,CASSHIGTGVYNEQFF,TGTGCCAGCAGCCATATCGGGACAGGGGTATACAATGAGCAGTTCTTC
.,TRBD2,TRBV9,TRBJ2-3,CASSVGIWAGGTTDTQYF,TGTGCCAGCAGCGTAGGAATCTGGGCGGGGGGGACCACAGATACGCAGTATTTT
once,TRBD1,TRBV5-1,TRBJ2-1,CASSPYRGTDYNEQFF,TGCGCCAGCAGCCCGTATAGGGGGACAGACTACAATGAGCAGTTCTTC
.,.,TRBV15,TRBJ1-3,CATSGGFGNTIYF,TGTGCCACCAGCGGGGGCTTCGGAAACACCATATATTTT
.,.,TRBV5-5,TRBJ1-1,CASSFGLNGELNTEAFF,TGTGCCAGCAGCTTCGGCCTCAACGGGGAACTGAACACTGAAGCTTTCTTT
few,TRBD1,TRBV4-1,TRBJ2-2,CASSLWDRSNTGELFF,TGCGCCAGCAGCTTATGGGACAGGTCGAACACCGGGGAGCTGTTTTTT
few,TRBD1,TRBV2,TRBJ1-1,CASVRQGAANTEAFF,TGTGCCAGCGTTAGACAGGGGGCTGCTAACACTGAAGCTTTCTTT
.,.,TRBV2,TRBJ1-1,CASTWPGAGGETEAFF,TGTGCCAGCACCTGGCCAGGGGCGGGTGGGGAGACTGAAGCTTTCTTT
few,.,TRBV6-5,TRBJ2-7,CASSYSSTGTPYEQYF,TGTGCCAGCAGTTACTCTTCGACAGGAACCCCCTACGAGCAGTACTTC
once,TRBD1,TRBV19,TRBJ1-2,CASRDGTGIFYGYTF,TGTGCCAGTCGCGATGGGACAGGGATTTTCTATGGCTACACCTTC
.,.,TRBV9,TRBJ2-1,CASSVAVGVANEQFF,TGTGCCAGCAGCGTAGCGGTCGGAGTGGCCAATGAGCAGTTCTTC
.,.,TRBV19,TRBJ2-1,CASSIRDNEQFF,TGTGCCAGTAGTATCCGGGACAATGAGCAGTTCTTC
.,.,TRBV25-1,TRBJ2-7,CASSESGSYEQYF,TGTGCCAGCAGTGAATCAGGCAGTTACGAGCAGTACTTC
.,TRBD1,TRBV19,TRBJ2-7,CASSIRDRSYEQYF,TGTGCCAGTAGTATAAGGGACAGGAGCTACGAGCAGTACTTC
.,.,TRBV29-1,TRBJ2-3,CSVEGGGFTDTQYF,TGCAGCGTTGAAGGAGGAGGATTTACAGATACGCAGTATTTT
.,.,TRBV5-6,TRBJ2-2,CASSLEPRINTGELFF,TGTGCCAGCAGCTTAGAGCCCAGGATTAACACCGGGGAGCTGTTTTTT
.,.,TRBV28,TRBJ1-4,CASLTRTSPNEKLFF,TGTGCCAGTTTAACAAGGACATCCCCTAATGAAAAACTGTTTTTT
.,.,TRBV6-6,TRBJ1-2,CASSYPEGGYTF,TGTGCCAGCAGTTATCCTGAGGGAGGCTACACCTTC
.,TRBD1,TRBV29-1,TRBJ1-2,CSVQLPDRDYGYTF,TGCAGCGTTCAACTCCCTGACAGGGACTATGGCTACACCTTC
.,.,TRBV7-9,TRBJ2-6,CASSFPQSSGANVLTF,TGTGCCAGCAGCTTCCCACAGAGCTCTGGGGCCAACGTCCTGACTTTC
.,.,TRBV2,TRBJ1-5,CASNGGGDLWPQHF,TGTGCCAGCAACGGAGGGGGGGACTTGTGGCCCCAGCATTTT
.,.,TRBV11-1,TRBJ1-5,CASSLGRGISNQPQHF,TGTGCCAGCAGCTTAGGGAGAGGCATTAGCAATCAGCCCCAGCATTTT
.,.,TRBV19,TRBJ1-1,CASSSGGPNTEAFF,TGTGCCAGTAGTTCGGGGGGCCCGAACACTGAAGCTTTCTTT
once,.,TRBV5-1,TRBJ1-1,CASSLVIGTTLSTEAFF,TGCGCCAGCAGCTTGGTAATCGGGACAACACTTTCCACTGAAGCTTTCTTT
.,.,TRBV5-1,TRBJ1-2,CASSLSPRAGDYGYTF,TGCGCCAGCAGCTTATCCCCCCGGGCAGGGGACTATGGCTACACCTTC
few,.,TRBV4-1,TRBJ2-2,CASSQDRLGTGELFF,TGCGCCAGCAGCCAAGATCGACTAGGGACCGGGGAGCTGTTTTTT
.,.,TRBV6-6,TRBJ2-2,CASSYSSLNTGELFF,TGTGCCAGCAGTTACTCGAGCCTAAACACCGGGGAGCTGTTTTTT
.,.,TRBV2,TRBJ2-3,CATTVTDTQYF,TGTGCCACCACGGTCACAGATACGCAGTATTTT
few,.,TRBV7-9,TRBJ1-5,CASSLAGGRNNQPQHF,TGTGCCAGCAGCTTAGCCGGAGGACGGAACAATCAGCCCCAGCATTTT
.,TRBD1,TRBV2,TRBJ1-2,CASSERQGLGYTF,TGTGCCAGCAGTGAAAGACAGGGATTGGGCTACACCTTC